This TCR beta chain originates from a study of regulatory T cells in long-lasting Graves disease. Overall study findings and caveats: Researchers examined only peripheral blood and not thyroid tissue.

As for this clonotype: Its matching antigen is unknown.

Arm-PCR of CDR3 regions and iRepertoire HTBI primers were the basis on which TCR beta libraries were built. In TCRdb, the multiplex PCR reads were re-called with MiXCR into one record per CDR3 protein. Seen here are around 460,000 distinct CDR3 sequences, about 22% observed once, and the top ten hold roughly 13%. Regarding time point: persistent/refractory GD, antithyroid drugs over 5 years with positive TRAb. The TCR library was made from RNA that had been extracted from PBMCs in TRIzol. V was trimmed by 3 bases and J by 4 bases, leaving 19 bases between them. In germline, CDR1 is MNHGY, CDR2 SVAAGI. CDR3 length: 17 residues.

The sample consisted of peripheral blood mononuclear cells (PBMCs), taken when the disease was refractory, from a patient treated with antithyroid drugs. This clonotype originated in a female donor with Graves disease. V is TRBV6-9 and J is TRBJ1-5, with D possibly matching TRBD1 (5 bases). Here the CDR3 DNA reads TGTGCCAGCAGTTACCCGCCTACGACAGTACCTAATCAGCCCCAGCATTTT. This translates into CASSYPPTTVPNQPQHF.